This T cell receptor beta chain was retrieved from a study of T cells in narcolepsy. Whole-study results and caveats: Reportedly, autoreactive clonotypes were serially detected in patients' blood but not controls'. Autoreactive HCRT-specific and TRIB2-specific clonotypes were marked in same-patient CSF-versus-blood CD4+ comparisons.

About this clone: The target antigen is unknown.

Trimming removed 6 bases from V and 4 bases from J; junction bases left unmatched: 4. Germline loops: CDR1 MNHEY, CDR2 SMNVEV (reference sequence). This CDR3 is built from 14 residues. Sequencing used immunoSEQ multiplex PCR; TCRdb keeps in-frame clones, though not all of them. The sample has 25,000 to 35,000 clones, roughly 77% seen once. The TCR originated in a human donor with narcolepsy. The sample comprised CD45RA- memory CD4+ T cells from PBMCs. This chain connects TRBV27 to TRBJ2-7; 12 bases are shared with TRBD1. DNA of the CDR3: TGTGCCAGCAGCCGGGGACAGGGGGCTTACGAGCAGTACTTC. Its translation is CASSRGQGAYEQYF.